The clone carrying this T cell receptor (beta chain) was seen a few times. Its target is unknown. The sample originates from a study of T cell repertoires in cytomegalovirus infection. Study conclusions and caveats: Clonotypes of TCR beta that were HLA-C-restricted and CMV-specific dominated the ex vivo response. Cumulated frequencies of public TCR beta families served to identify carriers of CMV plus the relevant HLA.

The CDR3 is 19 amino acids. The V and J ends lost 6 bases and 0 bases respectively, with 24 bases between them. TCRdb redid the calling of the reads with MiXCR, one entry per CDR3 protein. The data show almost 300,000 distinct CDR3 sequences, roughly 9.3% seen once. Sequenced material: PBMCs. This sequence originates from a human donor in good health (CMV status not recorded). Some clones in this sample may be carry-over from other donors' samples. The chain combines TRBV23-1 with TRBJ1-5; D gene uncertain. TRBV23-1 is known as an ORF, though its function is uncertain. CDR3 nucleotides: TGCGCCAGCAGACGTTATACCACCCGCCGGCGACATAGCAATCAGCCCCAGCATTTT. Its translation is CASRRYTTRRRHSNQPQHF.